Shown below are 6 T cell receptor beta chains from a single sample sequenced in a study of CD8 T cells in ankylosing spondylitis. From the 5' RACE reads, TCRdb called clonotypes with MiXCR, one entry per CDR3 protein. Here the sample spans 35,000 to 45,000 distinct CDR3 sequences, about 11% being singletons. Sequenced: blood, either unsorted or a sorted T cell fraction (not recorded which). The receptors were gathered from a male donor with ankylosing spondylitis or in good health (not recorded which).

This clonotype was picked up many times. The chain carries TRBV12-3 or TRBV12-4 and TRBJ2-7; 10 positions agree with TRBD2. The V and J ends lost 4 bases and 0 bases, in that order; junction bases with no gene match: 0. CDR3 length: 14 residues. The CDR3 spells CASSWTSGSYEQYF. The CDR3 coding sequence is TGTGCCAGCAGTTGGACTAGCGGCTCCTACGAGCAGTACTTC.

J is TRBJ1-1 and V is TRBV5-1; D is possibly TRBD1 (5 bases). The V gene lost 4 bases and the J gene lost 4 bases, with 11 bases spanning the gap. The CDR3 runs to 13 residues. The germline V gene encodes CDR1 SGHRS and CDR2 YFSETQ. CDR3 nucleotides: TGCGCCAGCAGCGAGGGTGGGGGCACTGAAGCTTTCTTT. Amino acid sequence: CASSEGGGTEAFF. Full variable domain (outside the CDR3, taken from reference TRBV5-1 and TRBJ1-1): KAGVTQTPRYLIKTRGQQVTLSCSPISGHRSVSWYQQTPGQGLQFLFEYFSETQRNKGNFPGRFSGRQFSNSRSEMNVSTLELGDSALYLCASSEGGGTEAFFGQGTRLTVV.

As concerns this clonotype: This may arise from a read error, as a much more abundant clone is one base away. The CDR3 nucleotides read TGTGCCAGCCCACCGGACAGGCTGGGTCAGCCCCAGCATTTT. This sequence encodes CASPPDRLGQPQHF. This chain connects TRBV18 to TRBJ1-5, with 7 bases fitting TRBD1. The germline V gene encodes CDR1 KGHSH and CDR2 LQKENI. The CDR3 is 14 residues long. The full variable domain, in which reference TRBV18 and TRBJ1-5 provide the parts outside the CDR3, is NAGVMQNPRHLVRRRGQEARLRCSPMKGHSHVYWYRQLPEEGLKFMVYLQKENIIDESGMPKERFSAEFPKEGPSILRIQQVVRGDSAAYFCASPPDRLGQPQHFGDGTRLSIL.

Concerning this clonotype: A clone one base away is much larger, so this may be a read error. V is TRBV7-8 and J is TRBJ1-5; the D is unclear. The end of the DNA fits TRBJ2-3 better, so the J call may be wrong. CDR3 size: 15 residues. Germline V gives CDR1 SGHVS, CDR2 FQNEAQ. The CDR3 DNA reads as TGTGCCAGCAGCGAAAGCGACACGTCCAGGCAGCCCCAGTATTTT. Its translation is CASSESDTSRQPQYF.

In its sample, this clonotype was seen many times. This sequence joins TRBV5-1 and TRBJ2-7; TRBD1 agrees at 7 bases. There are 16 residues in the CDR3. The junction had 6 bases not matched to a gene; V was cut back by 0 bases and J by 0 bases. Germline V gene data show CDR1 as SGHRS and CDR2 as YFSETQ. CDR3 nucleotide sequence: TGCGCCAGCAGCTTGGCCGGGACAGCGAGCTCCTACGAGCAGTACTTC. Residues: CASSLAGTASSYEQYF. The entire variable domain, with the rest obtained from reference TRBV5-1 and TRBJ2-7, is as follows: KAGVTQTPRYLIKTRGQQVTLSCSPISGHRSVSWYQQTPGQGLQFLFEYFSETQRNKGNFPGRFSGRQFSNSRSEMNVSTLELGDSALYLCASSLAGTASSYEQYFGPGTRLTVT.

Ten or more counts support this clonotype. The chain joins TRBV5-1 to TRBJ2-2, with TRBD2 identical over 9 bases. V was clipped by 2 bases and J by 2 bases; unmatched bases: 7. The CDR3 consists of 17 residues. Germline CDR1 SGHRS, CDR2 YFSETQ. This CDR3 reads CASSFPSGGLNTGELFF. The CDR3 nucleotides are TGCGCCAGCAGCTTCCCCAGCGGGGGGCTCAACACCGGGGAGCTGTTTTTT. The full variable domain, in which reference TRBV5-1 and TRBJ2-2 provide the parts outside the CDR3, is KAGVTQTPRYLIKTRGQQVTLSCSPISGHRSVSWYQQTPGQGLQFLFEYFSETQRNKGNFPGRFSGRQFSNSRSEMNVSTLELGDSALYLCASSFPSGGLNTGELFFGEGSRLTVL.